This T cell receptor (beta chain) derives from a study of control samples from healthy donors and cancer patients. TCRdb keeps only in-frame clones here, not all; method: immunoSEQ multiplex PCR. This table holds some 150,000 clones, 91% found once. Per the germline V gene, CDR1 is MNHEY and CDR2 is SMNVEV (reference sequence). With 0 bases removed from V and 7 bases from J, the gap between germline ends came to 7 bases. The CDR3 runs to 13 residues. The origin of this receptor is a man aged 25-40 years in good health. The chain carries TRBV27 and TRBJ2-1; D gene uncertain. The sequencing input was blood. The CDR3 reads CASSLSRANEQFF. For the CDR3, the DNA is TGTGCCAGCAGTTTATCGAGAGCAAATGAGCAGTTCTTC.